This T cell receptor (beta chain) stems from a study of response to subunit inactivated influenza vaccine. A word on this clonotype: Its matching antigen is unknown.

Germline assignment: CDR1 SGHRS and CDR2 YFSETQ. V lost 1 base to trimming and J lost 1 base, with 11 bases between them. This CDR3 contains 15 residues. MiXCR was run by TCRdb on the RT-PCR reads, yielding one entry per CDR3 protein. The sample consists of approximately 570,000 distinct CDR3 sequences, 6% to 9% of them appearing once. Study results and limitations: It was the authors' suggestion that each seasonal influenza vaccination recruits few new T cells.

This clonotype was sampled from a man aged 50-75 years who received an inactivated influenza vaccine. Sample: PBMCs from blood, taken less than 30 months after vaccination. The chain couples TRBV5-1 to TRBJ1-2; D possibly corresponds to TRBD1 (5 bases). The CDR3 DNA sequence: TGCGCCAGCAGCTTGAGTACGGGGGATAACTATGGCTACACCTTC. It translates to CASSLSTGDNYGYTF.